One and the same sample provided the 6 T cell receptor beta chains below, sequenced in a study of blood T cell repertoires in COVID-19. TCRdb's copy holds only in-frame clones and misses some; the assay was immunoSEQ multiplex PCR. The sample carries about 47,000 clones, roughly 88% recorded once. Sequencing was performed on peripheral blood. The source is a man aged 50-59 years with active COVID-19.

CDR3: CASSVELAGNRNEQFF. The CDR3 DNA is TGTGCCAGCAGCGTAGAACTGGCCGGGAATCGCAATGAGCAGTTCTTC. The rearrangement uses TRBV9 and TRBJ2-1, with a weak D call TRBD2 (5 bases). This CDR3 is built from 16 residues. Trimming left V 0 bases short and J 6 bases short, with 16 bases between. Per the germline V gene, CDR1 is SGDLS and CDR2 is YYNGEE.

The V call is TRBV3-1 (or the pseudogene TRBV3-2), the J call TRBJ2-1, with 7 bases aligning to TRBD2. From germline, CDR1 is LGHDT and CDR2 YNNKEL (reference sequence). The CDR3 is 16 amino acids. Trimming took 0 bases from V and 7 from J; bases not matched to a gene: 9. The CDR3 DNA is TGTGCCAGCAGCCAAGATAAATCGGCGGGGGTGAATGAGCAGTTCTTC. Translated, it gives CASSQDKSAGVNEQFF.

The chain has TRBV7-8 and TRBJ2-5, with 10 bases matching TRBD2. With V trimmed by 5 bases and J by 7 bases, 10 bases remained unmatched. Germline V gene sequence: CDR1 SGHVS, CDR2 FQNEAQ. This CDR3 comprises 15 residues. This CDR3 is CASSPQRGGRRTQYF. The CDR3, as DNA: TGTGCCAGCAGCCCGCAGCGGGGGGGCCGAAGGACCCAGTACTTC.

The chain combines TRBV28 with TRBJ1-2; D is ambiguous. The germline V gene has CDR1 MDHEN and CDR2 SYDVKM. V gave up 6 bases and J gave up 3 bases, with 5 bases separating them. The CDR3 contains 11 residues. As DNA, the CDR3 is TGTGCCAGCAGCCTCGACTATGGCTACACCTTC. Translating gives CASSLDYGYTF.

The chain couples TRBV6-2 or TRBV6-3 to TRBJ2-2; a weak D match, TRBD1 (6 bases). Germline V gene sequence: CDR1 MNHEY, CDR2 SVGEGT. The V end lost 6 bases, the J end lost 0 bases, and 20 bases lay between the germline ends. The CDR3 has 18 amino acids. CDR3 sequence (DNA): TGTGCCAGCAGCTTACAGGGTAATATCGGTGCGAACACCGGGGAGCTGTTTTTT. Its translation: CASSLQGNIGANTGELFF.

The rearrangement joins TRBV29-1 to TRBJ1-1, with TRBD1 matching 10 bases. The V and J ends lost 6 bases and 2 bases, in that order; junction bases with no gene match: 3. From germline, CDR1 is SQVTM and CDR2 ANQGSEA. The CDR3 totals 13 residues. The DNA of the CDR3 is TGCAGCGTCGGACAGGGGGGCAACACTGAAGCTTTCTTT. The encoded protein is CSVGQGGNTEAFF.